The clone carrying this T cell receptor beta chain was recorded at least ten times. TCRdb ran MiXCR on the PCR reads. The sample shows fewer than 20,000 clones, 25% to 30% of them seen only once. Trimming removed 4 bases from V and 3 bases from J, with 16 bases in between. The CDR3 loop spans 14 amino acids. Germline V lookup: CDR1 SQVTM, CDR2 ANQGSEA. Thyroid surgery had not been preceded by any treatment in any patient. This sample is drawn from a study of metastatic and nonmetastatic thyroid tumors. The clonotype was recovered from a male donor with papillary thyroid cancer or a benign thyroid nodule (not recorded which). Some clones in this sample may be carry-over from other donors' samples. Material for sequencing was tumor tissue. The chain couples TRBV29-1 to TRBJ2-7; TRBD1 or TRBD2 may be the D gene (6 bases each). The CDR3 is CSVGGGTTNYEQYF. The CDR3 DNA follows: TGCAGCGTTGGAGGAGGGACAACTAACTACGAGCAGTACTTC.